This TCR beta chain emerged from a study of T cell clonotyping in hematopoietic cell transplantation. On the study more broadly: Pretransplant recipient samples were taken after cytoreduction. Study findings and constraints: Pathologically expanded recipient clonotypes increased progressively from day 30 to day 180 as diversity fell.

Germline CDR1 MDHEN, CDR2 SYDVKM. This CDR3 has 17 amino acids. V gave up 3 bases and J gave up 4 bases, with 19 bases separating them. Indicated time point: recipient sample about 28 days before transplant, after cytoreduction. Recipients were bled about 28 days pretransplant and at posttransplant days 30, 100, 180. The sample holds one count of this clone. The antigen is not known. The table came from immunoSEQ multiplex PCR; TCRdb's copy has only in-frame clones and leaves some out. The data hold approximately 50,000 clones, with around 86% observed a single time. This sample comprised peripheral blood mononuclear cells, obtained before stem cell transplant. V usage is TRBV28 and J usage is TRBJ2-4, with D tentatively TRBD2 (6 bases). This TCR came from a man aged 60 to 75 with biphenotypic leukemia. Some clones in this sample may be carry-over from other donors' samples. For the CDR3, the DNA is TGTGCCAGCAGTTTCTCGGGGGAATTGGACGGGAAAAACATTCAGTACTTC. Its protein product is CASSFSGELDGKNIQYF.